The T cell receptor beta chain described here comes from a study of T cells in Graves' hyperthyroidism and ophthalmopathy. Overall study context: Peripheral blood was secured at the point of initial diagnosis, before any treatment.

Germline V gives CDR1 KGHSH, CDR2 LQKENI. Trimming took off 3 bases at V and 3 bases at J, with 8 bases between the two ends. This CDR3 spans 14 amino acids. Exclusion followed for patients with uncontrolled infection, other autoimmune disease, pregnancy or lactation. About 9.4 ml fresh peripheral blood yielded the PBMCs. Researchers amplified the TCR beta CDR3 regions from RNA transcripts. HTBI primers drove first-round RT-PCR of the TCR CDR3. TCRdb re-called the multiplex PCR reads with MiXCR, one entry per CDR3 protein. The data hold roughly 300,000 distinct CDR3 sequences, with around 20% observed a single time. Points from the study as a whole: Also found in blood were most expanded thyroid clonotypes above 0.001.

There are many counts of this clonotype. Its matching antigen is unknown. V usage is TRBV18 and J usage is TRBJ2-2; D call uncertain. Sequenced input: blood. The receptor was isolated from a woman in her forties or fifties with Graves' hyperthyroidism. CDR3 nucleotide sequence: TGTGCCAGCTCACCGCTCCCGGACACCGGGGAGCTGTTTTTT. This encodes CASSPLPDTGELFF.